This T cell receptor beta chain derives from a study of patients and donors after allogeneic stem cell transplantation. One entry per CDR3 protein results from TCRdb running MiXCR on the RT-PCR reads. The sample yields hundreds of thousands of distinct CDR3 sequences, 38% seen once. This clonotype was recorded a few times. V gave up 5 bases and J gave up 4 bases, with 11 bases separating them. The CDR3 loop spans 12 amino acids. Looked up from germline, CDR1 is SQVTM and CDR2 is ANQGSEA. The TCR sequence derives from a human donor who was either an allogeneic HSCT recipient or a stem cell or donor lymphocyte infusion donor (not recorded which). It is not recorded whose cells these are; they may come from a transplant donor. The chain uses TRBV29-1 and TRBJ1-2; D perhaps matches TRBD1 (5 bases). Specimen: blood, either unsorted or a sorted T cell fraction (not recorded which). In DNA form, the CDR3 reads TGCAGCGTTATAGACAGCGGCTATGGCTACACCTTC. Its translation: CSVIDSGYGYTF.